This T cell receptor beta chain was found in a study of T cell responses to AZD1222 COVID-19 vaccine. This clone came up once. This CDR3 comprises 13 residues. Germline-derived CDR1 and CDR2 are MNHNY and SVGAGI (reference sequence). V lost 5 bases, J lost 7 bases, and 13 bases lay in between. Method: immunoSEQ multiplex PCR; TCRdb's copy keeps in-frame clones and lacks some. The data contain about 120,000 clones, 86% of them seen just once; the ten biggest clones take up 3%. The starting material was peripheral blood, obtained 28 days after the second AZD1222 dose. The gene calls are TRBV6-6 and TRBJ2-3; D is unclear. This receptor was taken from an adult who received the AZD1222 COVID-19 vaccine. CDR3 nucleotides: TGTGCCAGCAGTCCGCGGATAAGGTATACGCAGTATTTT. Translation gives CASSPRIRYTQYF.